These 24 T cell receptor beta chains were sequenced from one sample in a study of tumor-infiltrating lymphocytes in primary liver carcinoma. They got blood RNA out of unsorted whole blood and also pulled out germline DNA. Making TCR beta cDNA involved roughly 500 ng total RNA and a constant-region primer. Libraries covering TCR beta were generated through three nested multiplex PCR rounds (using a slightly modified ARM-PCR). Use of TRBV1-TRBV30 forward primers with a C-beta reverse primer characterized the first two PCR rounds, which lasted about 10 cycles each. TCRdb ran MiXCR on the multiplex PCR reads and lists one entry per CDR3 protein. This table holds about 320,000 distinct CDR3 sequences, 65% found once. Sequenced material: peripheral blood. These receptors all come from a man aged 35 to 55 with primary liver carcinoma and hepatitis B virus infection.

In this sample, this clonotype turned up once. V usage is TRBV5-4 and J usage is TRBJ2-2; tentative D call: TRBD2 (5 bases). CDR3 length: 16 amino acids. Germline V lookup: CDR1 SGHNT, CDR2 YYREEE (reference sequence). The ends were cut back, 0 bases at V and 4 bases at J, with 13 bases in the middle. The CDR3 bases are TGTGCCAGCAGCTTGGTAACGGGAAAGGTCACCGGGGAGCTGTTTTTT. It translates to CASSLVTGKVTGELFF.

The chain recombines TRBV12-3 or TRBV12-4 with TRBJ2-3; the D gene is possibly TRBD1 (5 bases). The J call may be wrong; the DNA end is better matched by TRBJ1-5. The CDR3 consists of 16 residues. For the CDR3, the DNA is TGTGCCAGCAGTTTTCAGGGAAGCGAAGGCACAGATACGCAGCATTTT. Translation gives CASSFQGSEGTDTQHF.

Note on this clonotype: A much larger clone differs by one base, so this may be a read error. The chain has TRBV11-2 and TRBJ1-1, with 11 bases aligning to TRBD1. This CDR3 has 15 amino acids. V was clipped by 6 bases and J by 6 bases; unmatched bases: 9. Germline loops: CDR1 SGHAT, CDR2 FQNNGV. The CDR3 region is CASRSRDRGIPEAFF. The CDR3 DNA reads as TGTGCCAGCAGATCGAGGGACAGGGGGATCCCTGAAGCTTTCTTT.

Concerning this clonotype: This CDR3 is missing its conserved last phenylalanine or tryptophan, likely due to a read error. The CDR3 DNA reads TGTGCCAGCAGCTGGCGTGGGGGCGGAGGGTCCGGGGAGCTGTTTGTT. Translation gives CASSWRGGGGSGELFV. The genes are TRBV5-5 and TRBJ2-2; D may correspond to TRBD1 or TRBD2 (6 bases each). This CDR3 has 16 residues. Between the trimmed V and J ends, which lost 3 bases and 6 bases, there was a span of 18 bases. CDR1 and CDR2 from the germline V gene are SGHKS and YYEKEE (reference sequence).

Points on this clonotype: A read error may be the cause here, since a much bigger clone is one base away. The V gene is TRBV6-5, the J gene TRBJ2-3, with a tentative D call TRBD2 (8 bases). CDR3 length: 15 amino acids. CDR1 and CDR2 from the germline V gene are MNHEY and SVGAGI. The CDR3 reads CASSYPTGGTDTLYF. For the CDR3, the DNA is TGTGCCAGCAGTTACCCGACGGGGGGGACAGATACGCTGTATTTT.

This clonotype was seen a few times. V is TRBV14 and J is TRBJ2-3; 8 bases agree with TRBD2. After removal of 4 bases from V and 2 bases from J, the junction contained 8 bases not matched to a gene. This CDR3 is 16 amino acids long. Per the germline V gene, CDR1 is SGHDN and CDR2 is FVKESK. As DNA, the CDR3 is TGTGCCAGCAGCCGATCAGGACTAGCACTCACAGATACGCAGTATTTT. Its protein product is CASSRSGLALTDTQYF.

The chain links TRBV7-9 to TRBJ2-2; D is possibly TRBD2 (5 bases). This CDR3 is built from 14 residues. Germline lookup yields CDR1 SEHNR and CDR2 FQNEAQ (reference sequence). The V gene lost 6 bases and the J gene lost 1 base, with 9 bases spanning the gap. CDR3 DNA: TGTGCCAGCAGGTCCGGGAAGAACACCGGGGAGCTGTTTTTT. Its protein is CASRSGKNTGELFF.

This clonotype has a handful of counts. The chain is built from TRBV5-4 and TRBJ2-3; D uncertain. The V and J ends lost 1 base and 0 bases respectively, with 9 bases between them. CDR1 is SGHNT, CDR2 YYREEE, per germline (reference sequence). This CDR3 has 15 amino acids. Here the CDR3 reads CASSLFGRSTDTQYF. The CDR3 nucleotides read TGTGCCAGCAGCTTGTTCGGCAGAAGCACAGATACGCAGTATTTT.

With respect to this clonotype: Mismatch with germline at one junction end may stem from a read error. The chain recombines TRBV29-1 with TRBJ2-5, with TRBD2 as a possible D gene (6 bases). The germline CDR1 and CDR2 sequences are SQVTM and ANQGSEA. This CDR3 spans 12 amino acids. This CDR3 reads CSASWRGETRYF. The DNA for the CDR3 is TGCAGCGCCTCGTGGAGGGGAGAGACCCGGTACTTC.

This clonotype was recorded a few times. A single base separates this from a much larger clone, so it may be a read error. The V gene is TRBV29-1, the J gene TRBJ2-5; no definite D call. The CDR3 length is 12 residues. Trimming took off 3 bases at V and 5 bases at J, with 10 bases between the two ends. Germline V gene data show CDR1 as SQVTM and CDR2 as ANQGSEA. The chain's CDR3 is CSVESRRETQYF. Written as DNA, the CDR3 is TGCAGCGTTGAGAGCAGAAGGGAGACCCAGTACTTC.

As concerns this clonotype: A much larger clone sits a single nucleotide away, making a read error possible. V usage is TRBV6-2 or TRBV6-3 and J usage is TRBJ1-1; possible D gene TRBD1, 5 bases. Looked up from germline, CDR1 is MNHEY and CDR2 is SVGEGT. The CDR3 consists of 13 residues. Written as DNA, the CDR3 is TGTGCCAGCAGTTACTCATGGGGCACTGAAGTTTTCTTT. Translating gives CASSYSWGTEVFF.

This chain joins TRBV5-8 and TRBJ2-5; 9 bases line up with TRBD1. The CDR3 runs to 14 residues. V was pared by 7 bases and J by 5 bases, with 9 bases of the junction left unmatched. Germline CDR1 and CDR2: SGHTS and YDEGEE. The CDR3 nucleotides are TGTGCCAGCGGCGTACAGGGGGCTACGGAGACCCAGTACTTC. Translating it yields CASGVQGATETQYF.

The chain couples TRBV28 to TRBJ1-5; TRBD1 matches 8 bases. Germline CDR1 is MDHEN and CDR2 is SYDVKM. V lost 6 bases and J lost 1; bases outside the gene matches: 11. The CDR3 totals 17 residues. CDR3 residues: CASSLTPGGRSNQPQHF. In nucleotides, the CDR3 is TGTGCCAGCAGCCTTACCCCAGGGGGCCGGAGCAATCAGCCCCAGCATTTT.

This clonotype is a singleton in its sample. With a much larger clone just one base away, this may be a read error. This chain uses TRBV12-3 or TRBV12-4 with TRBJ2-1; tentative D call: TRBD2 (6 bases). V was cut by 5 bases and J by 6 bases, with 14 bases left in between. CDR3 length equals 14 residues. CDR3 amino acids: CASSLGTVANEQFF. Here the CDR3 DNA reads TGTGCCAGCAGTCTCGGGACTGTCGCCAATGAGCAGTTCTTC.

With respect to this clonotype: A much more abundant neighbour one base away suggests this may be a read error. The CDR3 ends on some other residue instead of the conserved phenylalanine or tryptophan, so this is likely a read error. CDR3 nucleotide sequence: TGTGCCATCAGTGACGGCCTCTATGGCTACACCTCC. It specifies CAISDGLYGYTS. This chain connects TRBV10-3 to TRBJ1-2; D is unresolved. Germline V CDR1 and CDR2: ENHRY, SYGVKD. This CDR3 contains 12 residues. Trimming cost V 3 bases and J 4 bases, with 6 bases left between them.

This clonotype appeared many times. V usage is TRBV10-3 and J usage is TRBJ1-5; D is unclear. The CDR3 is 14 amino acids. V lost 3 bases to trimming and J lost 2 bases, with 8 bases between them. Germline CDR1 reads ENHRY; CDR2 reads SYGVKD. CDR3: CAISEQKGNQPQHF. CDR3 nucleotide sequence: TGTGCCATCAGTGAACAGAAAGGCAATCAGCCCCAGCATTTT.

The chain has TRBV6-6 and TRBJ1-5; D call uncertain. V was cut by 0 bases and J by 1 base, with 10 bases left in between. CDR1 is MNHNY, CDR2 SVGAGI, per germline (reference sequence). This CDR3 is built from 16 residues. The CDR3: CASSYSTSGSNQPQHF. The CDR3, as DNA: TGTGCCAGCAGTTACTCGACTTCAGGAAGCAATCAGCCCCAGCATTTT.

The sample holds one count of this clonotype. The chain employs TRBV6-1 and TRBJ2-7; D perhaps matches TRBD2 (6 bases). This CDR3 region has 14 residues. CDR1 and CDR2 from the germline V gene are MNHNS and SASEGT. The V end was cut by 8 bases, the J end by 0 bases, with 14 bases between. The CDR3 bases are TGTGCCAGCGGCATAGCGGAGGGCTCCTACGAGCAGTACTTC. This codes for CASGIAEGSYEQYF.

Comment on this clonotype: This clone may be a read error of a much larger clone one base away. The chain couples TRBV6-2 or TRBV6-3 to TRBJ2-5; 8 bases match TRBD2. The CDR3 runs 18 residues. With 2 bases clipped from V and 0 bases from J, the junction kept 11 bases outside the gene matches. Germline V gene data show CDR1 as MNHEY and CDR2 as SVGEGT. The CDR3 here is CASSYAPGLVDYQETQYF. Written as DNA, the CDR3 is TGTGCCAGCAGTTACGCCCCGGGACTAGTGGACTACCAAGAGACCCAGTACTTC.

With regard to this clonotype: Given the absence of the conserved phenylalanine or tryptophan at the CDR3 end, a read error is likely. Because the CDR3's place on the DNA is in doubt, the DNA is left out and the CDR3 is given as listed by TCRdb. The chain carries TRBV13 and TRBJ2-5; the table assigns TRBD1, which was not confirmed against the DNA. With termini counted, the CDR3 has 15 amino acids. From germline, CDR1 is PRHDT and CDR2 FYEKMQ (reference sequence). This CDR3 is CASSAPGTDQETQYH.

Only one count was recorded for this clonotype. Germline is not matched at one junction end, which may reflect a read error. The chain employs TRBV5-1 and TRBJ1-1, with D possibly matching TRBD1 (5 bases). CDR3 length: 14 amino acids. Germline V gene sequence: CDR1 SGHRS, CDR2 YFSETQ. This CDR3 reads CASSSHPGDAEALF. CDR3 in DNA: TGCGCCAGCAGCTCACATCCGGGGGACGCTGAAGCTCTCTTT.

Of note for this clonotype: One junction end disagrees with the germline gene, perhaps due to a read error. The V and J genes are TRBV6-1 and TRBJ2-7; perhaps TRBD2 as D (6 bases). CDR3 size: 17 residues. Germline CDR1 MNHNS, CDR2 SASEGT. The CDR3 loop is CASSPPLGTGGTYEQYF. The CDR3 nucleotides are TGTGCCAGCAGTCCTCCGCTCGGGACTGGCGGAACCTACGAACAGTACTTC.

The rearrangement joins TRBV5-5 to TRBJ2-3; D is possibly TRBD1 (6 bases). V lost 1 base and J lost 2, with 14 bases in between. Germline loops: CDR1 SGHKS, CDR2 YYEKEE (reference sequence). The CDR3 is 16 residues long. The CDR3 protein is CASSLRVTGTTDTQYF. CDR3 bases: TGTGCCAGCAGCTTGAGGGTGACAGGTACCACAGATACGCAGTATTTT.

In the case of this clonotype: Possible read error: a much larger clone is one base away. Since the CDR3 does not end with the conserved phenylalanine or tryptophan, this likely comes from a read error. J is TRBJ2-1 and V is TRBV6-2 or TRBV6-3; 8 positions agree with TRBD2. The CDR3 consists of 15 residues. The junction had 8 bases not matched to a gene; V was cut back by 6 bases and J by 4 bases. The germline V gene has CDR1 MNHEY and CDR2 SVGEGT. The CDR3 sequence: CASRPSGRKYNEQFL. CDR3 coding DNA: TGTGCCAGCAGACCAAGCGGGAGAAAGTACAATGAGCAGTTCTTA.